This T cell receptor (beta chain) was recovered during a study of response to subunit inactivated influenza vaccine. TCRdb passed the RT-PCR reads through MiXCR, listing each CDR3 protein once. This repertoire shows 650,000 to 800,000 distinct CDR3 sequences, around 13% found once; its top ten account for 6% to 8%. Study-wide points: Each seasonal influenza vaccination, the authors suggested, recruits few new T cells.

V lost 3 bases to trimming and J lost 0 bases, with 12 bases between them. The CDR3 runs to 16 residues. CDR1 and CDR2 (germline): KGHSH, LQKENI. Comment on this clonotype: Its antigen is still unknown.

This chain uses TRBV18 with TRBJ2-4; D possibly uses TRBD1 or TRBD2 (5 bases each). Sequenced here: PBMCs from blood, sampled 14 to 15 days before vaccination. This clonotype was obtained from a man in his fifties or sixties who received an inactivated influenza vaccine. The CDR3 sequence is CASSPSEGLAKNIQYF. CDR3 coding DNA: TGTGCCAGCTCACCGTCCGAGGGGCTAGCCAAAAACATTCAGTACTTC. Drawing the rest from reference TRBV18 and TRBJ2-4, the complete variable domain is NAGVMQNPRHLVRRRGQEARLRCSPMKGHSHVYWYRQLPEEGLKFMVYLQKENIIDESGMPKERFSAEFPKEGPSILRIQQVVRGDSAAYFCASSPSEGLAKNIQYFGAGTRLSVL.